This T cell receptor beta chain was obtained from a study of cytomegalovirus exposure and HLA in healthy donors. Whole-study results and caveats: Rarity marked most TCR sequences, yet some public TCRs occurred in many donors. One later analysis, an examination of the roughly 110 validation repertoires, found that first-cohort TCR clusters tended to co-occur in them. According to the study, roughly 160 TCR beta chains were cytomegalovirus-associated.

This CDR3 region has 15 residues. CDR1 and CDR2 from the germline V gene are KGHSH and LQKENI. V lost 2 bases and J 4 bases, leaving 11 bases between the germline ends. Here immunoSEQ multiplex PCR was the method, and the copy in TCRdb shows in-frame clones only, minus some. The sample has 55,000 to 65,000 clones, 90% seen once. As concerns this clone: Its antigen is unidentified.

The clonotype was recovered from a man between 18 and 29 years old in good health and CMV-seronegative. The chain links TRBV18 to TRBJ2-2, with D possibly being TRBD2 (6 bases). Sequencing was performed on PBMCs. CDR3 in amino acids: CASSPGEAVTGELFF. The CDR3 coding sequence is TGTGCCAGCTCACCAGGGGAGGCGGTCACCGGGGAGCTGTTTTTT. The full variable domain, in which reference TRBV18 and TRBJ2-2 provide the parts outside the CDR3, is NAGVMQNPRHLVRRRGQEARLRCSPMKGHSHVYWYRQLPEEGLKFMVYLQKENIIDESGMPKERFSAEFPKEGPSILRIQQVVRGDSAAYFCASSPGEAVTGELFFGEGSRLTVL.